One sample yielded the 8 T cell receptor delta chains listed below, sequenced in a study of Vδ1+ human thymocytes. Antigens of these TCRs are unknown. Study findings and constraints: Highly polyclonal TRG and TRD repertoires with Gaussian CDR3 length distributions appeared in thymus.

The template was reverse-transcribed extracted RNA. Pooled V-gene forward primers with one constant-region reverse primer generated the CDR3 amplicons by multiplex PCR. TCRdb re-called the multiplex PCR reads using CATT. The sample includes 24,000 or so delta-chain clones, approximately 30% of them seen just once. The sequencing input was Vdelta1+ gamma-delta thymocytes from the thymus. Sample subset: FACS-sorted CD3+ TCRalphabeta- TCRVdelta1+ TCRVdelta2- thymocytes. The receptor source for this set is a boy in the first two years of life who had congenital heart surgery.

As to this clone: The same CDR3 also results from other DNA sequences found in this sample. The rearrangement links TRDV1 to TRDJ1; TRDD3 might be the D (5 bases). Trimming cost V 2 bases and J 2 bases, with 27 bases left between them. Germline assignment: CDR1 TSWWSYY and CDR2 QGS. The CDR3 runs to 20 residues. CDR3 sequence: CALGEVSPLRVRINTDKLIF. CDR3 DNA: TGTGCTCTTGGGGAAGTCTCCCCCTTACGTGTGAGGATAAATACCGATAAACTCATCTTT.

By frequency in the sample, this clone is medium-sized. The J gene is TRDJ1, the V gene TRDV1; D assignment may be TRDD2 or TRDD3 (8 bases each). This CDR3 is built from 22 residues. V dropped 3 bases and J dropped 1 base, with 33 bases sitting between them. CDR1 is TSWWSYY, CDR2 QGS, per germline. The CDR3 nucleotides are TGTGCTCTTGGGGACCCGAAAACCTCACTTCCTACAAGAGGGATACGCACCGATAAACTCATCTTT. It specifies CALGDPKTSLPTRGIRTDKLIF.

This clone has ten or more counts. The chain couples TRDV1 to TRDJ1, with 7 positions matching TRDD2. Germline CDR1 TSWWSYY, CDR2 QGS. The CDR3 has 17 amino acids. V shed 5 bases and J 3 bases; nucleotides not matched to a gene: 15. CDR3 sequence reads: CALGSPSCGSKPDKLIF. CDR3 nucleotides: TGTGCTCTTGGGAGTCCTTCCTGCGGGTCCAAACCCGATAAACTCATCTTT.

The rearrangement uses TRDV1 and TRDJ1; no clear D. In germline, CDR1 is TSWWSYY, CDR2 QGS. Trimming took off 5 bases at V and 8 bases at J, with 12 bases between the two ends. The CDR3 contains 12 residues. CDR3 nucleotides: TGTGCTCTTGGGACCGCGGGTCAAAAACTCATCTTT. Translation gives CALGTAGQKLIF.

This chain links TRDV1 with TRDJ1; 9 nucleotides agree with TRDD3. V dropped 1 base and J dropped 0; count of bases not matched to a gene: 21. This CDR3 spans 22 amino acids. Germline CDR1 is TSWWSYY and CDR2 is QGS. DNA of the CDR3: TGTGCTCTTGGGGAACACGTAGGTCTTCCGAGGGGATACGCTCAAAACACCGATAAACTCATCTTT. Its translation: CALGEHVGLPRGYAQNTDKLIF.

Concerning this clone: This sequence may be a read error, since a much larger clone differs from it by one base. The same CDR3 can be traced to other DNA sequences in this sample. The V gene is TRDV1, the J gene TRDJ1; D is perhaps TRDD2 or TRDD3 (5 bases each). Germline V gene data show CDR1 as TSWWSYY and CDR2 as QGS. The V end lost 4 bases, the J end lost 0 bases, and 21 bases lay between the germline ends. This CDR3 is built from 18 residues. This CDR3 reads CALGVPTGSDIDTDKLIF. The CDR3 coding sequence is TGTGCTCTTGGGGTCCCTACGGGTTCGGATATAGACACCGATAAACTCATCTTT.

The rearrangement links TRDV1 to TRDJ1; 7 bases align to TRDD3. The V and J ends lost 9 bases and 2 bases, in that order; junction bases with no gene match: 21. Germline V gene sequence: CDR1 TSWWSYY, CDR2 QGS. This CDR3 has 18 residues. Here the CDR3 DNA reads TGTGCTCTCAAACCCCTCCTAGACGGGGGATTAGATACCGATAAACTCATCTTT. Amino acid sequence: CALKPLLDGGLDTDKLIF.

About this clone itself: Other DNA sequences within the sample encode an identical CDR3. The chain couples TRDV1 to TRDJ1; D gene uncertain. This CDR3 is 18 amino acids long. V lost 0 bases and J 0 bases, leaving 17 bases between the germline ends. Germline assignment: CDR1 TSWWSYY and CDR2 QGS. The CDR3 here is CALGELAPPLRHTDKLIF. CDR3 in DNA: TGTGCTCTTGGGGAACTAGCCCCTCCCCTTAGGCACACCGATAAACTCATCTTT.